The TCR beta chain under discussion was sequenced for a study of blood T cell repertoires in COVID-19. Whole-study context: Sites in the United States, Italy and Spain provided acute and convalescent COVID-19 samples.

This clone was seen once. The length of the CDR3 is 16 residues. Trimming stripped 0 bases from V and 2 bases from J, with 12 bases between. Germline CDR1 and CDR2: SGDLS and YYNGEE. The protocol was immunoSEQ multiplex PCR, while the TCRdb copy is restricted to in-frame clones and leaves out a portion. The sample yields roughly 41,000 clones, nearly 90% seen once. The specimen was peripheral blood. The chain employs TRBV9 and TRBJ2-1, with a weak D call TRBD2 (6 bases). This clonotype was obtained from a man aged 60 to 75 with active COVID-19. The CDR3 DNA reads as TGTGCCAGCAGCGTAGTGATTAGCGGTGCCTACAATGAGCAGTTCTTC. This encodes CASSVVISGAYNEQFF.